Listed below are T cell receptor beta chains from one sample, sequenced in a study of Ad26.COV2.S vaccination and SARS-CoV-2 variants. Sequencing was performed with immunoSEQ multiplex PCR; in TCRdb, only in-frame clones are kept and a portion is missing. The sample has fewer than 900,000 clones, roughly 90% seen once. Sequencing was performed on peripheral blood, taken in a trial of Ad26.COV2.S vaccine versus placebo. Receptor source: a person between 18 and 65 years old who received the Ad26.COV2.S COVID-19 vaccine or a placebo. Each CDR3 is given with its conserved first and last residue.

CDR3aa: CASSPGTSSAFDEQYF
len: 16
v_gene: TRBV18
j_gene: TRBJ2-7

CDR3aa: CASSPKGSDSPLHF
len: 14
v_gene: TRBV18
j_gene: TRBJ1-6

CDR3aa: CASSPDFLRGVDTQYF
len: 16
v_gene: TRBV5-4
j_gene: TRBJ2-3

CDR3aa: CASSRPGTSYGSDTQYF
len: 17
v_gene: TRBV7-7
j_gene: TRBJ2-3

CDR3aa: CASSLGPGGGPFF
len: 13
v_gene: TRBV11-2
j_gene: TRBJ1-1

CDR3aa: CATQDFEGDGYTF
len: 13
v_gene: TRBV5-1
j_gene: TRBJ1-2

CDR3aa: CASSLWGARSNQPQHF
len: 16
v_gene: TRBV7-8
j_gene: TRBJ1-5

CDR3aa: CASSQVLNTGELFF
len: 14
v_gene: TRBV3-1/TRBV3-2
j_gene: TRBJ2-2

CDR3aa: CASRTGTVSEQYF
len: 13
v_gene: TRBV12-3/TRBV12-4
j_gene: TRBJ2-7

CDR3aa: CASSRGGAGGTEAFF
len: 15
v_gene: TRBV5-6
j_gene: TRBJ1-1

CDR3aa: CASSLVPSGRAVTGELFF
len: 18
v_gene: TRBV11-3
j_gene: TRBJ2-2

CDR3aa: CASSWDLYGYTF
len: 12
v_gene: TRBV2
j_gene: TRBJ1-2

CDR3aa: CASSQLFGTGETQYF
len: 15
v_gene: TRBV4-1
j_gene: TRBJ2-5

CDR3aa: CASRRQAANYGYTF
len: 14
v_gene: TRBV27
j_gene: TRBJ1-2

CDR3aa: CASSLGTGGSGELFF
len: 15
v_gene: TRBV11-2
j_gene: TRBJ2-2

CDR3aa: CASSLGGGAGDTQYF
len: 15
v_gene: TRBV7-7
j_gene: TRBJ2-3

CDR3aa: CSVETETQYF
len: 10
v_gene: TRBV29-1
j_gene: TRBJ2-5

CDR3aa: CASSYGSMESYF
len: 12
v_gene: TRBV6-2/TRBV6-3
j_gene: TRBJ2-7

CDR3aa: CASTPMAGTYGYTF
len: 14
v_gene: TRBV19
j_gene: TRBJ1-2

CDR3aa: CASSMTSGGAQADTQYF
len: 17
v_gene: TRBV19
j_gene: TRBJ2-3

CDR3aa: CASSVVGGTDTQYF
len: 14
v_gene: TRBV9
j_gene: TRBJ2-3

CDR3aa: CASSHHAQGGGTGELFF
len: 17
v_gene: TRBV4-3
j_gene: TRBJ2-2

CDR3aa: CATSDFDLGGQSGSGNTIYF
len: 20
v_gene: TRBV24-1
j_gene: TRBJ1-3

CDR3aa: CASSLGDLGNEQFF
len: 14
v_gene: TRBV5-1
j_gene: TRBJ2-1

CDR3aa: CASNRGWGQPQHF
len: 13
v_gene: TRBV12-3/TRBV12-4
j_gene: TRBJ1-5

CDR3aa: CASNPGRGDYNEQFF
len: 15
v_gene: TRBV25-1
j_gene: TRBJ2-1

CDR3aa: CASSQGWDFQETQYF
len: 15
v_gene: TRBV4-3
j_gene: TRBJ2-5

CDR3aa: CAWSSGLAGGFEQFF
len: 15
v_gene: TRBV30
j_gene: TRBJ2-1

CDR3aa: CAWSQGVLAGSGETQYF
len: 17
v_gene: TRBV30
j_gene: TRBJ2-5

CDR3aa: CASSPAVYEQYF
len: 12
v_gene: TRBV6-6
j_gene: TRBJ2-7

CDR3aa: CASKWPRAGGQETQYF
len: 16
v_gene: TRBV2
j_gene: TRBJ2-5

CDR3aa: CATKQGREAFF
len: 11
v_gene: TRBV24-1
j_gene: TRBJ1-1

CDR3aa: CSVEGRYTDTQYF
len: 13
v_gene: TRBV29-1
j_gene: TRBJ2-3

CDR3aa: CASSFRGIGAFF
len: 12
v_gene: TRBV12-3/TRBV12-4
j_gene: TRBJ1-1

CDR3aa: CASSLAGTGPTGELFF
len: 16
v_gene: TRBV5-1
j_gene: TRBJ2-2

CDR3aa: CASSPQEGNYGYTF
len: 14
v_gene: TRBV18
j_gene: TRBJ1-2

CDR3aa: CASSQKGGTDTQYF
len: 14
v_gene: TRBV6-1
j_gene: TRBJ2-3